A selection of T cell receptor beta chains follows, all from one sample in a study of blood T cell repertoires in COVID-19. The data were produced by immunoSEQ multiplex PCR, yet TCRdb's version contains in-frame clones alone and is incomplete. This table holds roughly 350,000 clones, around 85% found once. Sample: peripheral blood. The receptor set was obtained from a young woman with acute or convalescent COVID-19. CDR3s include the opening cysteine and the closing phenylalanine or tryptophan. Fields, in order: V gene, clone size, CDR3 protein. Not every row has a clone size; where given, it reads once, few, many or a size class.

v_call: TRBV30; clone_size: once; cdr3_aa: CAWSVQAWEGRRGRAFF
v_call: TRBV2; clone_size: few; cdr3_aa: CASRTENSPLHF
v_call: TRBV4-1; clone_size: -; cdr3_aa: CASSQDQAGLNIQYF
v_call: TRBV5-4; clone_size: -; cdr3_aa: CASSLGSGQDYSPLHF
v_call: TRBV6-2/TRBV6-3; clone_size: -; cdr3_aa: CASSYPETPLYGYTF
v_call: TRBV19; clone_size: once; cdr3_aa: CASSIAGEKLFF
v_call: TRBV2; clone_size: -; cdr3_aa: CASSPSIIPTVNGYTF
v_call: TRBV28; clone_size: -; cdr3_aa: CASSPYPGQGLRNTIYF
v_call: TRBV19; clone_size: -; cdr3_aa: CASSIDLNLQRIFVTEAFF
v_call: TRBV9; clone_size: -; cdr3_aa: CASSVGLTNTEAFF
v_call: TRBV21-1; clone_size: few; cdr3_aa: CASSKDPGTGGATDTQYF
v_call: TRBV3-1/TRBV3-2; clone_size: -; cdr3_aa: CASSRTTSSYNSPLHF
v_call: TRBV11-2; clone_size: few; cdr3_aa: CASSRSVSSYNEQFF
v_call: TRBV7-9; clone_size: -; cdr3_aa: CASTPGGGGYNEQFF
v_call: TRBV2; clone_size: -; cdr3_aa: CASYRVGAFF
v_call: TRBV24-1; clone_size: few; cdr3_aa: CATSEGQGYYTF
v_call: TRBV18; clone_size: -; cdr3_aa: CASSPEGQKWGLAFF
v_call: TRBV24-1; clone_size: -; cdr3_aa: CATSDSQGASDGYTF
v_call: TRBV5-1; clone_size: -; cdr3_aa: CASSLLVENYGYTF
v_call: TRBV6-1; clone_size: -; cdr3_aa: CASSEDEDTEAFF
v_call: TRBV12-3/TRBV12-4; clone_size: -; cdr3_aa: CASLQEDGYGYTF
v_call: TRBV5-6; clone_size: -; cdr3_aa: CASSYRGLAGYTGELFF
v_call: TRBV6-5; clone_size: -; cdr3_aa: CASRQDLYNEQFF
v_call: TRBV24-1; clone_size: once; cdr3_aa: CATSDRGQSYGYTF
v_call: TRBV28; clone_size: -; cdr3_aa: CASRIAPGQQETQYF
v_call: TRBV19; clone_size: -; cdr3_aa: CASSTPGQANGGYTF
v_call: TRBV12-3/TRBV12-4; clone_size: -; cdr3_aa: CASSLTVFDGYTF
v_call: TRBV12-5; clone_size: -; cdr3_aa: CASGLRASGRLYNEQFF
v_call: TRBV7-3; clone_size: -; cdr3_aa: CASSATSGRSYEQYF
v_call: TRBV7-2; clone_size: once; cdr3_aa: CASTQGLAVREQYF
v_call: TRBV6-5; clone_size: -; cdr3_aa: CASSRDRMYGYTF
v_call: TRBV6-6; clone_size: -; cdr3_aa: CASSYGGQGAFF
v_call: TRBV2; clone_size: -; cdr3_aa: CASSDTGGSGNTIYF
v_call: TRBV7-6; clone_size: -; cdr3_aa: CASSLGLGQLGVPTDTQYF
v_call: TRBV6-6; clone_size: few; cdr3_aa: CASRDTGDGMNTEAFF
v_call: TRBV6-4; clone_size: -; cdr3_aa: CASSEGQGGSPLHF
v_call: TRBV6-5; clone_size: -; cdr3_aa: CATNRDSYGYTF
v_call: TRBV3-1/TRBV3-2; clone_size: once; cdr3_aa: CASSQDLWGRRGNTIYF
v_call: TRBV4-1; clone_size: -; cdr3_aa: CASSQGQSSYEQYF
v_call: TRBV25-1; clone_size: -; cdr3_aa: CASSEESYGYTF
v_call: TRBV5-1; clone_size: -; cdr3_aa: CASSNRVGNTIYF
v_call: TRBV2; clone_size: -; cdr3_aa: CASSQEGNNSPLHF
v_call: TRBV4-2; clone_size: -; cdr3_aa: CASSQVRLYYEQYF
v_call: TRBV6-5; clone_size: -; cdr3_aa: CATGQGYMNTEAFF
v_call: TRBV28; clone_size: -; cdr3_aa: CATRLGTGDHEQYF
v_call: TRBV12-3/TRBV12-4; clone_size: -; cdr3_aa: CASSPTGNTEAFF
v_call: TRBV11-2; clone_size: -; cdr3_aa: CASSLPREVSTDTQYF
v_call: TRBV30; clone_size: -; cdr3_aa: CASPGLFYGYTF
v_call: TRBV9; clone_size: -; cdr3_aa: CASSVAVRGSYNEQFF
v_call: TRBV5-1; clone_size: few; cdr3_aa: CASSLDPTGANQPQHF
v_call: TRBV5-4; clone_size: once; cdr3_aa: CASSFGTSGRSSYNEQFF
v_call: TRBV4-2; clone_size: few; cdr3_aa: CASSQEAGGPDTQYF
v_call: TRBV29-1; clone_size: -; cdr3_aa: CSAWTTDASPAFF
v_call: TRBV24-1; clone_size: -; cdr3_aa: CATSAWTSGINEQFF